Reported below is one TCR beta chain. Its antigen specificity is not known. Qualities for individual bases were not recorded, and no much larger clone is one base off. From its cysteine to its phenylalanine, the CDR3 spans 13 amino acids. Only CDR3 DNA is held: 39 bases, read in frame from base 1. CDR1 and CDR2 (SGDLS, YYNGEE) derive from the germline V gene. A distance of 7 bases separates the germline ends of V and J, which lose 4 bases and 1 base respectively. The immunoSEQ Assay, a bias-controlled multiplex PCR, was used to amplify TCRbeta CDR3 regions from genomic DNA. From the authors' description of their analysis: Within the assay, amplification of reference gene primers was used to estimate how many nucleated cells each sample contained. Sequence reads were collapsed and filtered to measure the absolute abundance of every unique TCRbeta CDR3 rearrangement. For each sample, productive Simpson clonality was calculated as the square root of Simpson's diversity index over productive rearrangements. Held by TCRdb, this immuneACCESS table contains in-frame sequences only and omits some clones. Under half of the omission traces to an unresolved V gene where checked; the cause of the rest is unknown. The V and J calls and the clone size are those of that table, but D and trimming were determined from the DNA. This sample gives under 100,000 clones in total; 75% to 90% of them show up just once. The ten largest clonotypes hold around 1.1% of the sample.

This record belongs to a study of blood T cell repertoires in COVID-19 (dated by TCRdb to 2018 to 2021). For the wider study: Collaborator samples came from the United States, Italy and Spain and covered acute and convalescent phases of COVID-19. The samples were drawn from the first 160 participants of the ongoing ImmuneRACE study and from 950 to 1,500 subjects provided by 6 global collaborators. The material from the prospective study consisted of cDNA or gDNA derived from T cells, B-cell-depleted T cells, or PBMCs. A freely available public database, intended as a resource for researchers studying the immune response to SARS-CoV-2, is where the repertoires were released. Where HLA class I and class II types were available, the types were taken from metadata supplied by the sample provider, not from assay-based typing. A de-identified subject ID, COVID-19 status, age in years and sex were almost always included in the sample metadata. The dataset comprised deeply sampled blood TCRbeta repertoires from subjects exposed to, actively infected with, or recovered from COVID-19. The paper as a whole reports these results and caveats: The amount of clinical and demographic metadata varied by source and participant and was provided uncurated.

Collaborating institutions collected whole blood in K2EDTA tubes following their own protocols. Collaborator samples were shipped for TCRbeta analysis as frozen whole blood, isolated PBMCs, or DNA extracted from either sample type. The TCR originated in a human donor in a cohort sampled during active COVID-19. The chain was built from TRBV9 and TRBJ2-3; TRBD1 is a weak D gene call, 5 bases matching. Specimen: peripheral blood. CDR3 region: CASSPQGTDTQYF. The DNA sequence is TGTGCCAGCAGCCCACAGGGCACAGATACGCAGTATTTT.